The next 29 T cell receptor beta chains were all read from a single sample in a study of T-cell memory formation after mild COVID-19. TCRdb itself ran the 5' RACE reads through MiXCR, one entry per CDR3 protein. The sample consists of some 270,000 distinct CDR3 sequences, approximately 15% of them appearing once. The sequenced sample was PBMCs or a T cell subset sorted from them (not recorded which). These TCRs come from an adult woman who had mild COVID-19 (a few samples of this study predate the infection). Cell type and time point are not known.

This clonotype was detected ten times or more. The chain has TRBV25-1 and TRBJ1-5, with D uncertain. Germline CDR1 is MGHDK and CDR2 is SYGVNS. Trimming left V 0 bases short and J 4 bases short, with 7 bases between. CDR3 length: 14 residues. The CDR3 loop is CASSEYTANQPQHF. The CDR3 coding sequence is TGTGCCAGCAGTGAATATACAGCGAATCAGCCCCAGCATTTT.

This clonotype occurred a few times. The chain employs TRBV7-2 and TRBJ2-7, with 9 bases matching TRBD1. The CDR3 spans 15 residues. Germline CDR1 reads SGHTA; CDR2 reads FQGNSA. With 5 bases clipped from V and 2 bases from J, the junction kept 7 bases outside the gene matches. The CDR3 region has the DNA TGTGCCAGCAGCGAGGACAGGGGTAGGACCTACGAGCAGTACTTC. Protein sequence: CASSEDRGRTYEQYF. The whole variable domain, remainder taken from reference TRBV7-2 and TRBJ2-7, is GAGVSQSPSNKVTEKGKDVELRCDPISGHTALYWYRQSLGQGLEFLIYFQGNSAPDKSGLPSDRFSAERTGGSVSTLTIQRTQQEDSAVYLCASSEDRGRTYEQYFGPGTRLTVT.

This sequence joins TRBV29-1 and TRBJ1-2; D gene uncertain. The germline V gene has CDR1 SQVTM and CDR2 ANQGSEA. Trimming cost V 3 bases and J 2 bases, with 10 bases left between them. This CDR3 comprises 13 residues. The CDR3 DNA reads TGCAGCGTTGAGCCGGACGGAAACTATGGCTACACCTTC. As protein: CSVEPDGNYGYTF.

This clonotype turned up a few times. The rearrangement uses TRBV4-1 and TRBJ2-5; possibly TRBD1 for D (6 bases). Trimming removed 4 bases at V and 5 bases at J, with 17 bases between. Germline V gene data show CDR1 as MGHRA and CDR2 as YSYEKL. This CDR3 has 15 amino acids. CDR3 in DNA: TGCGCCAGCAGCCTTAGATCAGGGGCTGGGGAGACCCAGTACTTC. Translation gives CASSLRSGAGETQYF.

The CDR3 DNA reads TGTGCCAGCACCAAAGGACTAGAGCAGTACTTC. This codes for CASTKGLEQYF. V usage is TRBV12-3 or TRBV12-4 and J usage is TRBJ2-7, with D maybe TRBD2 (6 bases). V gave up 7 bases and J gave up 7 bases, with 11 bases separating them. This CDR3 has 11 residues.

The gene calls are TRBV5-1 and TRBJ2-2, with TRBD2 matching over 11 bases. The length of the CDR3 is 15 residues. V lost 1 base, J lost 7 bases, and 3 bases stayed unmatched. The germline V gene has CDR1 SGHRS and CDR2 YFSETQ. DNA for the CDR3: TGCGCCAGCAGCTTGACTAGCGGGAGTGTCGGGGAGCTGTTTTTT. This sequence encodes CASSLTSGSVGELFF.

The rearrangement links TRBV5-6 to TRBJ1-1; 9 bases fit TRBD1. Germline CDR1 reads SGHDT; CDR2 reads YYEEEE. There are 16 residues in the CDR3. V lost 4 bases and J lost 5; bases outside the gene matches: 12. The CDR3: CASSLPGTGLTTEAFF. In nucleotides, the CDR3 is TGTGCCAGCAGCCTACCCGGGACAGGGCTGACGACTGAAGCTTTCTTT.

In this sample, this clonotype turned up a few times. The CDR3 reads CASSLFQGKGSPLHF. The CDR3 DNA is TGTGCCAGCAGCTTATTCCAGGGAAAAGGATCACCCCTCCACTTT. This chain links TRBV7-3 with TRBJ1-6; tentative D call: TRBD1 (5 bases). Germline lookup yields CDR1 SGHTA and CDR2 FQGTGA. This CDR3 has 15 residues. The V end was cut by 2 bases, the J end by 10 bases, with 15 bases between.

The chain employs TRBV6-5 and TRBJ1-2, with 7 positions matching TRBD1. This CDR3 is built from 12 residues. Germline CDR1 and CDR2: MNHEY and SVGAGI. The ends lost 7 bases at V and 7 bases at J; junction bases unmatched: 6. The CDR3 DNA is TGTGCCAGCAAGGAGGGGGCGCGTGGCTACACCTTC. Translating it yields CASKEGARGYTF.

This clonotype was seen a few times. The rearrangement joins TRBV7-9 to TRBJ2-2; D uncertain. The CDR3 loop spans 16 amino acids. The germline gives CDR1 SEHNR, CDR2 FQNEAQ (reference sequence). Deletions cut 3 bases from V and 4 bases from J, with 15 bases between. CDR3 sequence reads: CASSFYNQRGTGELFF. The CDR3 nucleotides read TGTGCCAGCAGCTTCTATAACCAGAGAGGCACCGGGGAGCTGTTTTTT. The full variable domain, its missing parts supplied by reference TRBV7-9 and TRBJ2-2, is DTGVSQNPRHKITKRGQNVTFRCDPISEHNRLYWYRQTLGQGPEFLTYFQNEAQLEKSRLLSDRFSAERPKGSFSTLEIQRTEQGDSAMYLCASSFYNQRGTGELFFGEGSRLTVL.

This sequence joins TRBV7-2 and TRBJ1-2, with 9 bases aligning to TRBD1. Germline V CDR1 and CDR2: SGHTA, FQGNSA. The CDR3 is 14 amino acids. J lost 3 bases, V lost 1 base, and 0 bases had no gene match. CDR3 nucleotides: TGTGCCAGCAGCTTAGGACAGGGGGACTATGGCTACACCTTC. Translation: CASSLGQGDYGYTF.

A few counts support this clonotype. The chain joins TRBV5-5 to TRBJ2-7; no firm D call. The CDR3 extends over 13 amino acids. V gave up 4 bases and J gave up 3 bases, with 11 bases separating them. From germline, CDR1 is SGHKS and CDR2 YYEKEE (reference sequence). Written as DNA, the CDR3 is TGTGCCAGCAGCGGGATGGTGAACTACGAGCAGTACTTC. It yields the protein CASSGMVNYEQYF.

The chain uses TRBV30 and TRBJ2-7, with TRBD1 as a possible D gene (6 bases). Germline V CDR1 and CDR2: GTSNPN, SVGIG (reference sequence). This CDR3 comprises 13 residues. The V end lost 0 bases, the J end lost 2 bases, and 8 bases lay between the germline ends. CDR3 loop: CAWSVPGAYEQYF. The CDR3 DNA follows: TGTGCCTGGAGTGTACCAGGGGCCTACGAGCAGTACTTC.

In its sample, this clonotype was seen a few times. This chain links TRBV27 with TRBJ2-1; 11 bases align to TRBD2. There are 19 residues in the CDR3. The ends lost 5 bases at V and 7 bases at J; junction bases unmatched: 19. CDR1 MNHEY and CDR2 SMNVEV come from the germline V gene (reference sequence). CDR3 sequence: CASSPRRGSGGAGLNEQFF. Written as DNA, the CDR3 is TGTGCCAGCAGTCCGCGGCGTGGTAGCGGGGGGGCTGGTTTGAATGAGCAGTTCTTC.

This clonotype was counted many times. The chain has TRBV5-1 and TRBJ2-7; D not resolved. Deletions cut 3 bases from V and 2 bases from J, with 9 bases between. The CDR3 contains 13 residues. Germline CDR1 and CDR2: SGHRS and YFSETQ. This chain's CDR3 is CASSYPGTYEQYF. CDR3 nucleotides: TGCGCCAGCAGCTACCCTGGGACCTACGAGCAGTACTTC.

This clonotype was detected many times. J is TRBJ2-7 and V is TRBV7-3; D perhaps matches TRBD2 (6 bases). Germline V lookup: CDR1 SGHTA, CDR2 FQGTGA. V lost 5 bases and J 2 bases, leaving 13 bases between the germline ends. The CDR3 sequence is 14 residues long. The CDR3 here is CASSRGTGPYEQYF. CDR3 nucleotide sequence: TGTGCCAGCAGCCGAGGGACTGGACCCTACGAGCAGTACTTC.

This clonotype was counted many times. The V and J genes are TRBV5-6 and TRBJ2-3; TRBD2 matches 8 bases. The length of the CDR3 is 14 residues. CDR1 and CDR2 (germline): SGHDT, YYEEEE. Trimming took 4 bases from V and 4 from J; bases not matched to a gene: 5. CDR3 bases: TGTGCCAGCAGCCTCCGACTAGCGTCAGATACGCAGTATTTT. As protein: CASSLRLASDTQYF.

In this sample, this clonotype turned up a few times. The chain couples TRBV12-2 to TRBJ2-3; TRBD1, the table's D call, lacks a check against the DNA. TRBV12-2 is an annotated pseudogene. The CDR3 is made up of 18 amino acids. The CDR3 DNA follows: TGTGCAAGTCGCTTAGCGCAAAGGGGCGATGGAAGTACAGATACGCAGTATTTT. This sequence encodes CASRLAQRGDGSTDTQYF.

This clonotype was counted between two and nine times. This chain connects TRBV7-2 to TRBJ1-5; D is perhaps TRBD1 (5 bases). Germline assignment: CDR1 SGHTA and CDR2 FQGNSA. The CDR3 extends over 15 amino acids. Trimming took 1 base from V and 4 from J, leaving 11 bases between them. The CDR3 here is CASSLDYAGNQPQHF. The CDR3 DNA is TGTGCCAGCAGCTTAGACTACGCAGGGAATCAGCCCCAGCATTTT. Drawing the rest from reference TRBV7-2 and TRBJ1-5, the complete variable domain is GAGVSQSPSNKVTEKGKDVELRCDPISGHTALYWYRQSLGQGLEFLIYFQGNSAPDKSGLPSDRFSAERTGGSVSTLTIQRTQQEDSAVYLCASSLDYAGNQPQHFGDGTRLSIL.

The sample holds a few counts of this clonotype. The chain links TRBV7-2 to TRBJ1-2; D is unclear. Germline V gene data show CDR1 as SGHTA and CDR2 as FQGNSA. V dropped 4 bases and J dropped 2 bases, with 11 bases sitting between them. CDR3 length: 14 residues. The CDR3 spells CASSSLGLNYGYTF. CDR3 DNA: TGTGCCAGCAGCTCCCTGGGGTTGAACTATGGCTACACCTTC.

This clonotype turned up a few times. The genes are TRBV5-1 and TRBJ2-1; 7 nucleotides agree with TRBD1. Germline V lookup: CDR1 SGHRS, CDR2 YFSETQ. This CDR3 spans 15 amino acids. The ends lost 4 bases at V and 4 bases at J; junction bases unmatched: 8. Written as DNA, the CDR3 is TGCGCCAGCAGCCTGACAGGGAACGAGTACAATGAGCAGTTCTTC. It encodes CASSLTGNEYNEQFF.

The chain's CDR3 is CAWSVRALSGYTF. The CDR3 nucleotides read TGTGCCTGGAGTGTACGGGCCTTGAGCGGCTACACCTTC. J is TRBJ1-2 and V is TRBV30; D is unresolved. Trimming shortened V by 0 bases and J by 8 bases, and 13 bases separated the two germline ends. Germline CDR1 GTSNPN, CDR2 SVGIG (reference sequence). CDR3 length equals 13 residues.

The CDR3 here is CASSKLTSYEQYF. The DNA for the CDR3 is TGTGCCAGCAGCAAACTCACTAGCTACGAGCAGTACTTC. The chain links TRBV11-2 to TRBJ2-7; TRBD2 is a possible D gene (5 bases). The CDR3 runs 13 residues. CDR1 SGHAT and CDR2 FQNNGV come from the germline V gene. V was pared by 5 bases and J by 3 bases, with 11 bases between.

The chain links TRBV20-1 to TRBJ2-1; weak D call: TRBD2 (6 bases). Germline CDR1 and CDR2: DFQATT and SNEGSKA (reference sequence). The ends were cut back, 3 bases at V and 4 bases at J, with 13 bases in the middle. The CDR3 covers 14 residues. CDR3: CSASEGGIYNEQFF. CDR3 sequence (DNA): TGCAGTGCTAGCGAGGGCGGGATTTACAATGAGCAGTTCTTC.

This chain connects TRBV7-3 to TRBJ2-1, with 12 bases fitting TRBD2. CDR3 length: 16 amino acids. J gave up 8 bases and V 1 base, and 6 bases lay outside the gene matches. Germline assignment: CDR1 SGHTA and CDR2 FQGTGA. The CDR3 DNA is TGTGCCAGCAGCTTAAGACTAGCGGGAGATCGGGATGAGCAGTTCTTC. Translating gives CASSLRLAGDRDEQFF.

Here the CDR3 DNA reads TGTGCCAGCAGCCAAGGGGGACTTTCCAATGAGCAGTTCTTC. It encodes CASSQGGLSNEQFF. The chain carries TRBV3-1 and TRBJ2-1, with a tentative D call TRBD2 (6 bases). V was shortened by 1 base and J by 6 bases, with 10 bases between the two germline ends. Germline V gene sequence: CDR1 LGHDT, CDR2 YNNKEL (reference sequence). The CDR3 is 14 residues long.

This clonotype has just a few counts. This sequence joins TRBV7-8 and TRBJ2-4; tentatively, D is TRBD2 (5 bases). Trimming left V 6 bases short and J 1 base short, with 13 bases between. Germline assignment: CDR1 SGHVS and CDR2 FQNEAQ. The CDR3 extends over 15 amino acids. The CDR3 loop reads CASRPGRGAKNIQYF. The CDR3 bases are TGTGCCAGCAGGCCCGGACGCGGGGCCAAAAACATTCAGTACTTC.

This chain links TRBV6-1 with TRBJ2-1; TRBD1 agrees at 9 bases. Germline CDR1 MNHNS, CDR2 SASEGT. The junction had 8 bases not matched to a gene; V was cut back by 6 bases and J by 5 bases. The CDR3 runs 15 residues. The CDR3 DNA reads as TGTGCCAGCAGCGCTCCGGGACAGGGTAACAATGAGCAGTTCTTC. Translating gives CASSAPGQGNNEQFF.

This clonotype was seen a handful of times. V usage is TRBV30 and J usage is TRBJ2-1; D possibly corresponds to TRBD1 (5 bases). Germline CDR1 GTSNPN, CDR2 SVGIG (reference sequence). Trimming took 3 bases from V and 8 from J, leaving 11 bases between them. The CDR3 sequence is 12 residues long. The DNA of the CDR3 is TGTGCCTGGAGGGGGCCTGTAGATGAGCAGTTCTTC. As protein: CAWRGPVDEQFF.